This T cell receptor beta chain originates from a study of blood T cell repertoires in COVID-19. Whole-study context: The United States, Italy and Spain provided the acute and convalescent COVID-19 samples.

The CDR3 has 14 amino acids. The germline V gene has CDR1 SGDLS and CDR2 YYNGEE. Between the trimmed V and J ends, which lost 0 bases and 4 bases, there was a span of 11 bases. Profiled with immunoSEQ multiplex PCR; TCRdb holds only in-frame clones, not every one. The repertoire holds approximately 300,000 clones, with around 90% as singletons. The sample comprised peripheral blood. The receptor comes from a woman aged 25 to 45 with COVID-19, enrolled during active disease. The chain uses TRBV9 and TRBJ2-7, with D perhaps matching TRBD2 (6 bases). CDR3 nucleotides: TGTGCCAGCAGCGTAGCGGGAGATCGGTACGAGCAGTACTTC. This gives the protein CASSVAGDRYEQYF. Full variable domain (remainder filled in from reference TRBV9 and TRBJ2-7): DSGVTQTPKHLITATGQRVTLRCSPRSGDLSVYWYQQSLDQGLQFLIQYYNGEERAKGNILERFSAQQFPDLHSELNLSSLELGDSALYFCASSVAGDRYEQYFGPGTRLTVT.